This T cell receptor (beta chain) is from a study of blood T cells in healthy people across ages. Study-level results: Versus aged donors, long-lived donors had higher diversity and more naive CD4+ cells.

Germline V CDR1 and CDR2: SGHTA, FQGNSA. The CDR3 loop spans 14 amino acids. A second PCR, run for about 7 to 11 cycles, used a sample-barcoded 5' primer plus a J-beta primer mix. Researchers report that a template-switch adaptor with 12 random nucleotides tagged each cDNA molecule. Paired-end reads containing CDR3 totaled no fewer than 3 million for each sample. MiXCR, applied by TCRdb to the 5' RACE reads, yields one record per CDR3 protein. The top ten clones hold under 50% of a sample with approximately 730,000 distinct CDR3 sequences, 40% to 65% of them seen once. Turning to this clonotype: What it binds is unknown.

Sequences were obtained from blood. The V gene is TRBV7-2, the J gene TRBJ2-1, with D unclear. The assigned J gene may be wrong: the sequence end matches TRBJ2-7 better. This clonotype originated in a man aged 80 or over in good health. CDR3 DNA sequence: TGTGCCAGCAGCTTAGGGGGTTTCTACAATGAGCAGTACTTC. Translated: CASSLGGFYNEQYF.